This TCR beta chain was recorded in a study of T cells after yellow fever vaccination. Study-level points and caveats: One caveat is that FACS-sorted repertoires could contain abundant clonotypes contaminating from the bulk population. Clones that expanded after primary vaccination mostly reappeared after the booster (96% CD4, 88% CD8).

TCRdb analysed the 5' RACE reads with MiXCR anew, one entry per CDR3 protein. The table lists approximately 330,000 distinct CDR3 sequences, under 15% of them singletons. This clonotype was counted only a few times. What it binds is unknown. Trimming removed 3 bases from V and 5 bases from J, with 10 bases in between. CDR1 and CDR2 (germline): MDHEN, SYDVKM. This CDR3 has 13 residues. The sample was CD4+ T cells sorted from PBMCs, taken 15 days after the yellow fever booster vaccination. The sequence was collected from a man younger than 35 who received the YFV17D yellow fever vaccine. This chain links TRBV28 with TRBJ1-2; perhaps TRBD1 as D (6 bases). CDR3 sequence: CASSFGDTYGYTF. The DNA of the CDR3 is TGTGCCAGCAGTTTTGGGGACACTTATGGCTACACCTTC.